The rows below give T cell receptor beta chains drawn from one sample of a study of T cell responses to AZD1222 COVID-19 vaccine. Some clones are missing from TCRdb's copy, which holds only in-frame ones; the method was immunoSEQ multiplex PCR. The sample lists around 150,000 clones; 90% to 95% were seen once. Sequenced here: peripheral blood, sampled 28 days after the second AZD1222 dose. These TCRs come from an adult who received the AZD1222 COVID-19 vaccine. CDR3s include the opening cysteine and the closing phenylalanine or tryptophan. The order of the fields is CDR3 protein, CDR3 DNA, clone size, J gene, V gene, D gene. The D gene is left open where the match is weak. The size field is filled for only some rows; it gives once, few, many or a size class.

CDR3 protein: CASSQSGRGTNTGELFF
CDR3 DNA: TGCGCCAGCAGTCAATCTGGCAGGGGCACCAACACCGGGGAGCTGTTTTTT
clone size: few
J gene: TRBJ2-2
V gene: TRBV23-1
D gene: .

CDR3 protein: CASSIGPTSGSVITGELFF
CDR3 DNA: TGTGCCAGTAGTATAGGACCGACTAGCGGGAGCGTTATCACCGGGGAGCTGTTTTTT
clone size: .
J gene: TRBJ2-2
V gene: TRBV19
D gene: TRBD2

CDR3 protein: CASSPGQLWEKLFF
CDR3 DNA: TGTGCCAGCAGTCCTGGACAGCTTTGGGAAAAACTGTTTTTT
clone size: .
J gene: TRBJ1-4
V gene: TRBV14
D gene: .

CDR3 protein: CASSLDPPAGGRNEQFF
CDR3 DNA: TGTGCCAGCAGCTTAGACCCCCCGGCGGGAGGGAGGAATGAGCAGTTCTTC
clone size: .
J gene: TRBJ2-1
V gene: TRBV11-2
D gene: TRBD2

CDR3 protein: CASRGRLFPNYGYTF
CDR3 DNA: TGTGCCAGCAGGGGGAGACTCTTTCCTAACTATGGCTACACCTTC
clone size: .
J gene: TRBJ1-2
V gene: TRBV2
D gene: .

CDR3 protein: CASSLHGTGSYGYTF
CDR3 DNA: TGTGCCAGCAGCCTTCACGGGACAGGGTCCTATGGCTACACCTTC
clone size: .
J gene: TRBJ1-2
V gene: TRBV7-2
D gene: TRBD1

CDR3 protein: CASSKALRGLTTDTQYF
CDR3 DNA: TGTGCCAGCAGCAAAGCGCTGAGGGGCCTTACCACAGATACGCAGTATTTT
clone size: .
J gene: TRBJ2-3
V gene: TRBV21-1
D gene: .

CDR3 protein: CASRRGQGGRGYGYTF
CDR3 DNA: TGTGCCAGCAGAAGGGGTCAAGGGGGGAGAGGCTATGGCTACACCTTC
clone size: .
J gene: TRBJ1-2
V gene: TRBV6-4
D gene: .

CDR3 protein: CASGRGLAGTDTQYF
CDR3 DNA: TGTGCCAGCGGCCGAGGGCTAGCGGGCACAGATACGCAGTATTTT
clone size: .
J gene: TRBJ2-3
V gene: TRBV7-3
D gene: TRBD2

CDR3 protein: CATSDGGRGGTQYF
CDR3 DNA: TGTGCCACCAGCGACGGCGGGCGGGGCGGGACCCAGTACTTC
clone size: .
J gene: TRBJ2-5
V gene: TRBV24-1
D gene: .

CDR3 protein: CASSLGREANQPQHF
CDR3 DNA: TGTGCCAGCAGCTTAGGTCGGGAGGCCAATCAGCCCCAGCATTTT
clone size: .
J gene: TRBJ1-5
V gene: TRBV11-2
D gene: .

CDR3 protein: CASSESASSNYGYTF
CDR3 DNA: TGTGCCAGCAGTGAAAGTGCCAGCTCTAACTATGGCTACACCTTC
clone size: .
J gene: TRBJ1-2
V gene: TRBV2
D gene: .

CDR3 protein: CASSPKTSANTGELFF
CDR3 DNA: TGTGCCAGCAGCCCCAAGACTAGCGCGAACACCGGGGAGCTGTTTTTT
clone size: .
J gene: TRBJ2-2
V gene: TRBV9
D gene: TRBD2

CDR3 protein: CASSPGTHSYEQYF
CDR3 DNA: TGTGCCAGCAGCCCCGGGACTCATTCCTACGAGCAGTACTTC
clone size: .
J gene: TRBJ2-7
V gene: TRBV16
D gene: .

CDR3 protein: CASSLGTSGNNEQFF
CDR3 DNA: TGTGCCAGCAGCTTAGGGACTAGCGGGAACAATGAGCAGTTCTTC
clone size: .
J gene: TRBJ2-1
V gene: TRBV7-8
D gene: TRBD2

CDR3 protein: CASSQDEGSEAFF
CDR3 DNA: TGTGCCAGCAGCCAAGACGAGGGTAGCGAAGCTTTCTTT
clone size: .
J gene: TRBJ1-1
V gene: TRBV3-1/TRBV3-2
D gene: .

CDR3 protein: CASSYFPTSAGETQYF
CDR3 DNA: TGTGCCAGCAGTTACTTCCCGACTAGCGCTGGAGAGACCCAGTACTTC
clone size: .
J gene: TRBJ2-5
V gene: TRBV6-5
D gene: TRBD2

CDR3 protein: CASSFFGDPKGNGYTF
CDR3 DNA: TGTGCCAGCAGCTTCTTTGGAGACCCGAAGGGGAATGGCTACACCTTC
clone size: .
J gene: TRBJ1-2
V gene: TRBV13
D gene: .

CDR3 protein: CASSTSGGGFDTQYF
CDR3 DNA: TGTGCCAGTAGTACCAGCGGGGGGGGTTTTGATACGCAGTATTTT
clone size: few
J gene: TRBJ2-3
V gene: TRBV19
D gene: TRBD2

CDR3 protein: CASSLRWGSTDTQYF
CDR3 DNA: TGTGCCAGCAGTTTGAGGTGGGGTAGCACAGATACGCAGTATTTT
clone size: .
J gene: TRBJ2-3
V gene: TRBV28
D gene: .

CDR3 protein: CASSIVGVETQYF
CDR3 DNA: TGTGCCAGTAGTATAGTTGGGGTCGAGACCCAGTACTTC
clone size: .
J gene: TRBJ2-5
V gene: TRBV19
D gene: .

CDR3 protein: CASSLGSRNQETQYF
CDR3 DNA: TGTGCCAGCAGCTTAGGGTCAAGGAACCAAGAGACCCAGTACTTC
clone size: .
J gene: TRBJ2-5
V gene: TRBV7-6
D gene: .

CDR3 protein: CASGLSAGELFF
CDR3 DNA: TGTGCTAGTGGTTTGTCAGCCGGGGAGCTGTTTTTT
clone size: .
J gene: TRBJ2-2
V gene: TRBV12-5
D gene: .

CDR3 protein: CAISESRGGGYEQYF
CDR3 DNA: TGTGCCATCAGTGAGTCGAGAGGGGGGGGATACGAGCAGTACTTC
clone size: .
J gene: TRBJ2-7
V gene: TRBV10-3
D gene: .

CDR3 protein: CATSAWRGTTDTQYF
CDR3 DNA: TGTGCCACCTCGGCATGGCGGGGGACCACAGATACGCAGTATTTT
clone size: .
J gene: TRBJ2-3
V gene: TRBV6-5
D gene: TRBD2

CDR3 protein: CASSLPRRLARSNEQFF
CDR3 DNA: TGTGCCAGCAGCTTACCCCGACGGCTAGCGCGTTCAAATGAGCAGTTCTTC
clone size: .
J gene: TRBJ2-1
V gene: TRBV7-9
D gene: .

CDR3 protein: CASSPPGAGGWGTQYF
CDR3 DNA: TGTGCCAGCAGCCCCCCTGGAGCGGGGGGCTGGGGGACCCAGTACTTC
clone size: .
J gene: TRBJ2-5
V gene: TRBV7-2
D gene: TRBD2

CDR3 protein: CASSQETIAGYTF
CDR3 DNA: TGTGCCAGCAGCCAAGAGACTATTGCTGGCTACACCTTC
clone size: .
J gene: TRBJ1-2
V gene: TRBV3-1/TRBV3-2
D gene: .

CDR3 protein: CASSPVGGGYTF
CDR3 DNA: TGCGCCAGCAGCCCCGTGGGGGGAGGCTACACCTTC
clone size: few
J gene: TRBJ1-2
V gene: TRBV10-2
D gene: .

CDR3 protein: CASGLGITGGAETQYF
CDR3 DNA: TGTGCTAGTGGTTTGGGGATCACAGGGGGCGCGGAGACCCAGTACTTC
clone size: .
J gene: TRBJ2-5
V gene: TRBV12-5
D gene: TRBD1

CDR3 protein: CASSLGTPGGNTIYF
CDR3 DNA: TGCGCCAGCAGCTTGGGAACACCGGGGGGAAACACCATATATTTT
clone size: once
J gene: TRBJ1-3
V gene: TRBV5-1
D gene: .

CDR3 protein: CSVRLGEKLFF
CDR3 DNA: TGCAGCGTCCGATTGGGTGAAAAACTGTTTTTT
clone size: .
J gene: TRBJ1-4
V gene: TRBV29-1
D gene: .

CDR3 protein: CASSQDYASDYEQYF
CDR3 DNA: TGTGCCAGCAGCCAAGATTACGCGTCAGACTACGAGCAGTACTTC
clone size: .
J gene: TRBJ2-7
V gene: TRBV4-2
D gene: .

CDR3 protein: CSVEGSGNTIYF
CDR3 DNA: TGCAGCGTTGAGGGCAGTGGAAACACCATATATTTT
clone size: few
J gene: TRBJ1-3
V gene: TRBV29-1
D gene: .

CDR3 protein: CASSRMTGQRSDTQYF
CDR3 DNA: TGCGCCAGCAGCCGGATGACAGGGCAGAGGTCAGATACGCAGTATTTT
clone size: .
J gene: TRBJ2-3
V gene: TRBV4-3
D gene: TRBD1

CDR3 protein: CASSEGQGNQETQYF
CDR3 DNA: TGTGCCAGCAGTGAGGGACAGGGAAATCAAGAGACCCAATACTTC
clone size: .
J gene: TRBJ2-5
V gene: TRBV2
D gene: TRBD1

CDR3 protein: CASSNTDRVRQYF
CDR3 DNA: TGTGCCAGCAGTAATACGGACAGGGTTCGGCAGTACTTC
clone size: .
J gene: TRBJ2-7
V gene: TRBV25-1
D gene: TRBD1

CDR3 protein: CASSRLSGGLADTQYF
CDR3 DNA: TGTGCCAGCTCGCGGCTCAGCGGGGGGCTCGCAGATACGCAGTATTTT
clone size: .
J gene: TRBJ2-3
V gene: TRBV18
D gene: TRBD2

CDR3 protein: CSVELAGETQYF
CDR3 DNA: TGCAGCGTTGAGCTAGCGGGAGAGACCCAGTACTTC
clone size: .
J gene: TRBJ2-5
V gene: TRBV29-1
D gene: TRBD2

CDR3 protein: CASSLFGTPSTDTQYF
CDR3 DNA: TGCGCCAGCAGCTTGTTCGGGACCCCGAGCACAGATACGCAGTATTTT
clone size: .
J gene: TRBJ2-3
V gene: TRBV5-1
D gene: .

CDR3 protein: CASSFEPNQPQHF
CDR3 DNA: TGTGCCAGCAGCTTTGAACCCAATCAGCCCCAGCATTTT
clone size: .
J gene: TRBJ1-5
V gene: TRBV7-2
D gene: .

CDR3 protein: CASRTPGSYTEAFF
CDR3 DNA: TGTGCCAGCCGTACCCCGGGGAGCTACACTGAAGCTTTCTTT
clone size: .
J gene: TRBJ1-1
V gene: TRBV27
D gene: .

CDR3 protein: CASSLTDRGYEQYF
CDR3 DNA: TGCGCCAGCAGCTTGACGGACAGGGGTTACGAGCAGTACTTC
clone size: .
J gene: TRBJ2-7
V gene: TRBV5-1
D gene: TRBD1

CDR3 protein: CASSLSLGETQYF
CDR3 DNA: TGTGCCAGCAGCTTATCCCTAGGAGAGACCCAGTACTTC
clone size: .
J gene: TRBJ2-5
V gene: TRBV7-2
D gene: .

CDR3 protein: CASSPQINSNQPQHF
CDR3 DNA: TGTGCCAGTAGTCCCCAGATAAATAGCAATCAGCCCCAGCATTTT
clone size: .
J gene: TRBJ1-5
V gene: TRBV19
D gene: .

CDR3 protein: CATFSASGANVLTF
CDR3 DNA: TGTGCCACCTTCAGCGCTTCTGGGGCCAACGTCCTGACTTTC
clone size: .
J gene: TRBJ2-6
V gene: TRBV27
D gene: .

CDR3 protein: CASSYSGHKNTEAFF
CDR3 DNA: TGTGCCAGCAGTTACTCGGGACACAAAAACACTGAAGCTTTCTTT
clone size: .
J gene: TRBJ1-1
V gene: TRBV6-6
D gene: .

CDR3 protein: CAISVGSLGRSFTEAFF
CDR3 DNA: TGTGCCATCAGTGTAGGATCTCTTGGCAGGAGTTTCACTGAAGCTTTCTTT
clone size: .
J gene: TRBJ1-1
V gene: TRBV10-3
D gene: .

CDR3 protein: CASSAGTYGYTF
CDR3 DNA: TGTGCCAGCAGCGCGGGTACCTATGGCTACACCTTC
clone size: once
J gene: TRBJ1-2
V gene: TRBV9
D gene: .

CDR3 protein: CASSRGGEPKSPLHF
CDR3 DNA: TGCGCCAGCAGTCGCGGTGGAGAACCGAAGTCACCCCTCCACTTT
clone size: few
J gene: TRBJ1-6
V gene: TRBV5-1
D gene: .

CDR3 protein: CATSREWGARGNTIYF
CDR3 DNA: TGTGCCACCAGCAGAGAGTGGGGGGCGCGAGGAAACACCATATATTTT
clone size: .
J gene: TRBJ1-3
V gene: TRBV15
D gene: .

CDR3 protein: CASMSGGITEAFF
CDR3 DNA: TGTGCCAGCATGTCAGGGGGGATCACTGAAGCTTTCTTT
clone size: .
J gene: TRBJ1-1
V gene: TRBV27
D gene: TRBD1

CDR3 protein: CAISDLAGVLNEQFF
CDR3 DNA: TGTGCCATCAGTGACCTAGCGGGGGTGCTCAATGAGCAGTTCTTC
clone size: .
J gene: TRBJ2-1
V gene: TRBV10-3
D gene: TRBD2

CDR3 protein: CASSLDRGANEQYF
CDR3 DNA: TGTGCCAGCAGTCTAGACAGGGGTGCCAACGAGCAGTACTTC
clone size: .
J gene: TRBJ2-7
V gene: TRBV28
D gene: TRBD1

CDR3 protein: CASRPQGREHEQYF
CDR3 DNA: TGTGCCAGCAGACCACAGGGAAGGGAGCACGAGCAGTACTTC
clone size: once
J gene: TRBJ2-7
V gene: TRBV6-5
D gene: .

CDR3 protein: CASSEETQYF
CDR3 DNA: TGTGCCAGCAGTGAAGAGACCCAGTACTTC
clone size: .
J gene: TRBJ2-5
V gene: TRBV2
D gene: .

CDR3 protein: CASSIDPRSRVAEAFF
CDR3 DNA: TGTGCCAGTAGTATAGATCCCCGGTCCAGGGTCGCTGAAGCTTTCTTT
clone size: .
J gene: TRBJ1-1
V gene: TRBV19
D gene: .

CDR3 protein: CSASGWASHTEAFF
CDR3 DNA: TGCAGTGCTAGTGGATGGGCCTCGCACACTGAAGCTTTCTTT
clone size: .
J gene: TRBJ1-1
V gene: TRBV20-1
D gene: .

CDR3 protein: CASSLDRGQETQYF
CDR3 DNA: TGTGCCAGCAGCCTGGACAGGGGGCAAGAGACCCAGTACTTC
clone size: once
J gene: TRBJ2-5
V gene: TRBV9
D gene: TRBD1

CDR3 protein: CASSQDYGYTF
CDR3 DNA: TGTGCCAGCAGCCAAGACTATGGCTACACCTTC
clone size: .
J gene: TRBJ1-2
V gene: TRBV3-1/TRBV3-2
D gene: .